The 21 T cell receptor beta chains reported below all come from one sample, sequenced in a study of T cell responses to AZD1222 COVID-19 vaccine. Repertoires were generated with immunoSEQ multiplex PCR, while TCRdb's copy carries only in-frame clones and drops some. The sample includes more than 85,000 clones, about 90% of them seen just once. The sequences come from peripheral blood, collected on day 0 of AZD1222 vaccination. All receptors derive from an adult in good health.

The chain couples TRBV2 to TRBJ2-3; TRBD2 aligns across 9 bases. CDR1 SNHLY and CDR2 FYNNEI come from the germline V gene. V shed 6 bases and J 7 bases; nucleotides not matched to a gene: 11. The CDR3 runs to 15 residues. The CDR3 region has the DNA TGTGCCAGCAGGGTAGCGGGGGTGAGGATGAATACGCAGTATTTT. Translated: CASRVAGVRMNTQYF.

The chain links TRBV6-5 to TRBJ1-2, with 8 positions matching TRBD1. There are 15 residues in the CDR3. Unmatched junction bases numbered 3, after V lost 0 bases and J lost 3 bases. CDR1 MNHEY and CDR2 SVGAGI come from the germline V gene. This CDR3 reads CASSYSPGGHYGYTF. The CDR3 nucleotides are TGTGCCAGCAGTTACTCGCCAGGGGGCCACTATGGCTACACCTTC.

The chain combines TRBV5-1 with TRBJ2-7; a possible D gene is TRBD2 (6 bases). The CDR3 is 15 amino acids. Deletions cut 2 bases from V and 4 bases from J, with 16 bases between. Germline loops: CDR1 SGHRS, CDR2 YFSETQ. As DNA, the CDR3 is TGCGCCAGCAGCTTATCGGCGGCCGGGGGTTACGAGCAGTACTTC. It translates to CASSLSAAGGYEQYF. The entire variable domain, with the rest obtained from reference TRBV5-1 and TRBJ2-7, is as follows: KAGVTQTPRYLIKTRGQQVTLSCSPISGHRSVSWYQQTPGQGLQFLFEYFSETQRNKGNFPGRFSGRQFSNSRSEMNVSTLELGDSALYLCASSLSAAGGYEQYFGPGTRLTVT.

The V and J genes are TRBV16 and TRBJ1-1; D unclear. The CDR3 spans 13 residues. Trimming cost V 5 bases and J 0 bases, with 7 bases left between them. Looked up from germline, CDR1 is KGHSY and CDR2 is FQNENV. CDR3 protein: CASSYTVNTEAFF. DNA of the CDR3: TGTGCCAGCAGCTACACAGTGAACACTGAAGCTTTCTTT.

The chain couples TRBV5-4 to TRBJ2-3; D might be TRBD2 (5 bases). Germline CDR1 reads SGHNT; CDR2 reads YYREEE (reference sequence). V was pared by 3 bases and J by 3 bases, with 8 bases between. CDR3 length equals 13 residues. The CDR3 DNA reads as TGTGCCAGCAGCTCGGAGGCAACAGATACGCAGTATTTT. This sequence encodes CASSSEATDTQYF.

This clone was observed a few times. This chain uses TRBV10-3 with TRBJ1-6; the match to TRBD1 covers 11 bases. Germline V gene lookup returns CDR1 ENHRY and CDR2 SYGVKD. The CDR3 totals 15 residues. Trimming removed 4 bases from V and 7 bases from J; junction bases left unmatched: 3. CDR3 sequence: CAISVGDRGNSPLHF. In DNA form, the CDR3 reads TGTGCCATCAGTGTGGGGGACAGGGGGAATTCACCCCTCCACTTT.

V and J are TRBV12-3 or TRBV12-4 and TRBJ1-5; D is undetermined. This CDR3 is built from 11 residues. V was shortened by 10 bases and J by 5 bases, with 9 bases between the two germline ends. The CDR3 here is CATGRDQPQHF. CDR3 DNA: TGTGCCACCGGTCGCGATCAGCCCCAGCATTTT.

The chain combines TRBV5-1 with TRBJ2-6; D is unclear. Trimming cost V 1 base and J 5 bases, with 13 bases left between them. CDR1 is SGHRS and CDR2 is YFSETQ in the germline V gene. The CDR3 totals 16 residues. CDR3 sequence: CASSLRDIARANVLTF. DNA of the CDR3: TGCGCCAGCAGCTTGAGAGACATTGCAAGGGCCAACGTCCTGACTTTC.

About this clone itself: A read error may account for a junction end that differs from germline. This chain connects TRBV7-7 to TRBJ2-1; weak D call: TRBD2 (5 bases). The germline V gene encodes CDR1 SSHAT and CDR2 FNYEAQ (reference sequence). CDR3 length: 17 amino acids. CDR3 region: CASSSKVAEGTNNEQFF. The DNA of the CDR3 is TGTGCTAGCAGCTCAAAAGTGGCAGAGGGTACGAACAATGAGCAGTTCTTC.

The CDR3 region has the DNA TGCGCCAGCAGCCAAGATGTGGATGGCTACACCTTC. Amino acid sequence: CASSQDVDGYTF. The J gene is TRBJ1-2, the V gene TRBV4-1; D gene ambiguous. There are 12 residues in the CDR3. The germline CDR1 and CDR2 sequences are MGHRA and YSYEKL. The V gene lost 0 bases and the J gene lost 6 bases, with 5 bases spanning the gap.

The gene calls are TRBV5-6 and TRBJ2-3, with TRBD2 matching over 11 bases. Germline CDR1 reads SGHDT; CDR2 reads YYEEEE. CDR3 length: 15 residues. The ends lost 2 bases at V and 5 bases at J; junction bases unmatched: 4. The CDR3, as DNA: TGTGCCAGCAGCTTTAGCGGGGGGGCCAGAGATACGCAGTATTTT. Protein product: CASSFSGGARDTQYF.

The chain couples TRBV25-1 to TRBJ2-1; D perhaps matches TRBD2 (6 bases). This CDR3 has 16 amino acids. Germline CDR1 and CDR2: MGHDK and SYGVNS. Trimming took 3 bases from V and 7 from J, leaving 19 bases between them. The CDR3 loop is CASSELASGKANEQFF. The CDR3 DNA sequence: TGTGCCAGCAGTGAGCTAGCGAGTGGTAAGGCGAATGAGCAGTTCTTC.

This chain uses TRBV7-2 with TRBJ2-7; the match to TRBD1 covers 9 bases. This CDR3 comprises 15 residues. CDR1 is SGHTA and CDR2 is FQGNSA in the germline V gene. With 1 base clipped from V and 3 bases from J, the junction kept 4 bases outside the gene matches. CDR3 residues: CASSLVQGADYEQYF. The CDR3 DNA follows: TGTGCCAGCAGCTTAGTACAGGGGGCGGACTACGAGCAGTACTTC.

This clone is a singleton in its sample. The chain couples TRBV5-1 to TRBJ2-3; the match to TRBD1 covers 8 bases. The CDR3 extends over 13 amino acids. The ends lost 3 bases at V and 5 bases at J; junction bases unmatched: 2. Germline V gene sequence: CDR1 SGHRS, CDR2 YFSETQ. CDR3 bases: TGCGCCAGCAGCTGGGACAGGCGAGATACGCAGTATTTT. This sequence encodes CASSWDRRDTQYF.

This clone has only a few counts. This rearrangement joins TRBV18 to TRBJ1-2, with TRBD1 matching 10 bases. CDR1 KGHSH and CDR2 LQKENI come from the germline V gene. CDR3 size: 14 residues. V trimming: 4 bases; J trimming: 7 bases; junction bases outside the gene matches: 6. The DNA for the CDR3 is TGTGCCAGCTCACACTCGACAGGGGGCGGTGGCTACACCTTC. It encodes CASSHSTGGGGYTF.

The CDR3 spells CASSLSPGAYEQYF. CDR3 DNA: TGTGCCAGCAGCTTAAGTCCGGGGGCCTACGAGCAGTACTTC. The gene calls are TRBV7-2 and TRBJ2-7; D possibly corresponds to TRBD2 (6 bases). Germline V gene data show CDR1 as SGHTA and CDR2 as FQGNSA. Trimming took off 2 bases at V and 2 bases at J, with 10 bases between the two ends. The CDR3 covers 14 residues.

This clone was recorded once. The chain couples TRBV30 to TRBJ1-2; D is ambiguous. V was clipped by 4 bases and J by 3 bases, with 12 bases between them. The germline V gene has CDR1 GTSNPN and CDR2 SVGIG (reference sequence). The CDR3 runs to 13 residues. The CDR3 is CAWTPSADYGYTF. CDR3 DNA: TGTGCCTGGACCCCTTCAGCAGACTATGGCTACACCTTC. Combining the CDR3 with reference TRBV30 and TRBJ1-2 gives the whole variable domain SQTIHQWPATLVQPVGSPLSLECTVEGTSNPNLYWYRQAAGRGLQLLFYSVGIGQISSEVPQNLSASRPQDRQFILSSKKLLLSDSGFYLCAWTPSADYGYTFGSGTRLTVV.

This clone has a single count. The chain links TRBV2 to TRBJ1-2; D not resolved. Deletions cut 4 bases from V and 0 bases from J, with 12 bases between. The CDR3 has 15 residues. Germline CDR1 reads SNHLY; CDR2 reads FYNNEI. The CDR3 nucleotides read TGTGCCAGCAGTGTGCTGGGGATAGCTAACTATGGCTACACCTTC. Protein: CASSVLGIANYGYTF.

The rearrangement joins TRBV14 to TRBJ2-7; D might be TRBD1 or TRBD2, each matching 5 bases. Germline V gene data show CDR1 as SGHDN and CDR2 as FVKESK. The CDR3 totals 15 residues. V lost 0 bases and J 3 bases, leaving 12 bases between the germline ends. As DNA, the CDR3 is TGTGCCAGCAGCCAAGAATGGGGACGGGGCTACGAGCAGTACTTC. As protein: CASSQEWGRGYEQYF.

The rearrangement uses TRBV12-5 and TRBJ2-1; D is unresolved. From germline, CDR1 is LGHNT and CDR2 FRNRAP. This CDR3 comprises 15 residues. Trimming shortened V by 5 bases and J by 2 bases, and 13 bases separated the two germline ends. DNA of the CDR3: TGTGCTAGTGGTCTGGGGTCAGGCACCTACAATGAGCAGTTCTTC. Translating gives CASGLGSGTYNEQFF.

The chain recombines TRBV5-1 with TRBJ1-1, with D possibly being TRBD1 (6 bases). V was cut by 4 bases and J by 4 bases, with 14 bases left in between. The CDR3 is 14 amino acids. CDR1 is SGHRS and CDR2 is YFSETQ in the germline V gene. The CDR3 coding sequence is TGCGCCAGCAGCGCGCTCAGGGGTGGCACTGAAGCTTTCTTT. This codes for CASSALRGGTEAFF.